This entry features one TCR beta chain sequence. This clone's antigen is unknown. Base qualities are not at hand, and no much larger clone is one base apart. These data are taken from a study of blood T cell repertoires in COVID-19 (TCRdb year 2020). Context from the whole study: The collaborator samples originated in the United States, Italy and Spain and spanned the acute and convalescent phases of COVID-19. The prospective study material was composed of cDNA or gDNA derived from T cells, B-cell-depleted T cells, or PBMCs. Deeply sampled blood TCRbeta repertoires from subjects exposed to, actively infected with, or recovered from COVID-19 were included in the dataset. The repertoires were released in a freely available public database meant as a resource for research on the immune response to SARS-CoV-2. Samples came from the ongoing ImmuneRACE study (first 160 participants) plus 1,254 subjects from 6 global collaborators. Sample metadata almost always included a de-identified subject ID, COVID-19 status, age in years and sex. Where HLA class I and class II types were available, the types were taken from metadata supplied by the sample provider, not from assay-based typing. Results the study describes overall, beyond this receptor: Clinical and demographic metadata were provided uncurated, with the amount varying by source and participant.

Participants in the prospective study were aged about 18 to 95 years, lived in some 24 United States geographic areas, and enrolled through a virtual design. Cohort assignment in the prospective study relied on participant-reported clinical history from a screening survey and a study questionnaire. ImmuneRACE Cohort 3 recovered participants were defined by two consecutive negative NP/OP PCR tests, healthcare professional clearance, or symptom resolution. In the prospective study, mobile phlebotomists collected whole blood, serum and a nasopharyngeal or oropharyngeal swab from each participant. Prospective study participants could optionally give additional blood draws and questionnaires over an approximately 2-month period. Blood samples from the prospective study were shipped frozen or at room temperature prior to DNA extraction. The immunoSEQ Assay, a bias-controlled multiplex PCR, was used to amplify TCRbeta CDR3 regions from genomic DNA. As for the original processing: Nucleated cell counts per sample were estimated from amplification of reference gene primers within the assay. Sequence reads were collapsed and filtered to measure the absolute abundance of every unique TCRbeta CDR3 rearrangement. For each sample, productive Simpson clonality was calculated by taking the square root of Simpson's diversity index across productive rearrangements. The source is immuneACCESS, and TCRdb retained only in-frame sequences with V and J called. Part of the clones is not carried over; for the studies checked, unresolved V genes explain less than half of this, and the remainder is unexplained. V, J and clone size are taken as reported in that table, and D and trimming were inferred from the DNA itself. Present in this sample are 260,000 or so clones, 86% of which were seen just once. Together, the top ten hold around 15% of the sample.

Counted from cysteine to phenylalanine, this CDR3 has 20 amino acids. Only the CDR3 portion is preserved as DNA: 60 bases, with reading frame beginning at the first base. The germline V gene provides CDR1 MDHEN and CDR2 SYDVKM. Here V drops 4 bases and J drops 0 bases, and the junction holds 15 bases not matched to any gene. Here the chain combines TRBV28 and TRBJ2-3; 11 central bases correspond to TRBD2. The source is a man between 18 and 35 years old who had recovered from COVID-19. What was sequenced was PBMCs or T cells enriched from blood (not recorded which). The CDR3 in this case is CASSSNFIGTSGSSTDTQYF. The sequenced DNA: TGTGCCAGCAGTTCGAATTTTATCGGGACTAGCGGTTCTAGCACAGATACGCAGTATTTT.